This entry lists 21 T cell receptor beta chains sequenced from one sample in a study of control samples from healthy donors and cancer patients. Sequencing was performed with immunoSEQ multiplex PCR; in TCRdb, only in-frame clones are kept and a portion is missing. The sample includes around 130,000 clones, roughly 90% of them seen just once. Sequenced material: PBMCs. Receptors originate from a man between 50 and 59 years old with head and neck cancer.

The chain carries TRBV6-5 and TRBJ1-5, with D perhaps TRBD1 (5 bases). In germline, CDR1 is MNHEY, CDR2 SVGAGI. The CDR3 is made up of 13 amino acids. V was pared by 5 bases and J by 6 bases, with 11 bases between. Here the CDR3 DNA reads TGTGCCAGCAGTCAGGGAAGAGGTCAGCCCCAGCATTTT. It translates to CASSQGRGQPQHF.

The CDR3: CASSPQGLYEQYF. In DNA form, the CDR3 reads TGTGCCAGCTCACCGCAGGGGCTATACGAGCAGTACTTC. J is TRBJ2-7 and V is TRBV18; possibly TRBD1 for D (6 bases). V lost 3 bases and J lost 4, with 10 bases in between. Per germline, CDR1 KGHSH and CDR2 LQKENI. The CDR3 consists of 13 residues.

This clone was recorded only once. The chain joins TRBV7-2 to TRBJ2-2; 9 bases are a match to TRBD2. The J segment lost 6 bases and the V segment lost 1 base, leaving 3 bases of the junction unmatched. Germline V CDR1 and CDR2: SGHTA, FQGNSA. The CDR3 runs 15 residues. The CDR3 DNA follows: TGTGCCAGCAGCTTAGTGACTAGCGGTCCCGGGGAGCTGTTTTTT. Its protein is CASSLVTSGPGELFF.

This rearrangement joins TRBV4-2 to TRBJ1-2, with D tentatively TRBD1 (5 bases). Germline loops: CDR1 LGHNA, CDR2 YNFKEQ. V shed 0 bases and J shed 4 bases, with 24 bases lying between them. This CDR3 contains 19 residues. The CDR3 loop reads CASSQDEGTGLLSTYGYTF. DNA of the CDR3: TGTGCCAGCAGCCAAGATGAAGGCACAGGACTACTCTCTACCTATGGCTACACCTTC.

CDR3: CASSEVSGIGNTIYF. Here the CDR3 DNA reads TGTGCCAGCAGTGAAGTGTCAGGGATCGGAAACACCATATATTTT. V gene TRBV6-1 combines with J gene TRBJ1-3; possible D gene TRBD1, 5 bases. This CDR3 contains 15 residues. Trimming left V 1 base short and J 4 bases short, with 11 bases between. Per germline, CDR1 MNHNS and CDR2 SASEGT.

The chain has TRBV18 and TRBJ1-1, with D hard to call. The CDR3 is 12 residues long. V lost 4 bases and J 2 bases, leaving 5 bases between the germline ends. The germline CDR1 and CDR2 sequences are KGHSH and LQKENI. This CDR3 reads CASSLTNTEAFF. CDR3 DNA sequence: TGTGCCAGCTCACTCACTAACACTGAAGCTTTCTTT. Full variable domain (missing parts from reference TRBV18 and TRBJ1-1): NAGVMQNPRHLVRRRGQEARLRCSPMKGHSHVYWYRQLPEEGLKFMVYLQKENIIDESGMPKERFSAEFPKEGPSILRIQQVVRGDSAAYFCASSLTNTEAFFGQGTRLTVV.

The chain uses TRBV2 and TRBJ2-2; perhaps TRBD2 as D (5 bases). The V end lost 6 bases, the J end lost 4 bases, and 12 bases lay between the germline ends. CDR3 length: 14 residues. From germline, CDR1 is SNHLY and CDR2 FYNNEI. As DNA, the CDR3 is TGTGCCAGCAGGACATCGGGGAGCACCGGGGAGCTGTTTTTT. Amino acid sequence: CASRTSGSTGELFF. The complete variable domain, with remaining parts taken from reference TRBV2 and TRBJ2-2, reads EPEVTQTPSHQVTQMGQEVILRCVPISNHLYFYWYRQILGQKVEFLVSFYNNEISEKSEIFDDQFSVERPDGSNFTLKIRSTKLEDSAMYFCASRTSGSTGELFFGEGSRLTVL.

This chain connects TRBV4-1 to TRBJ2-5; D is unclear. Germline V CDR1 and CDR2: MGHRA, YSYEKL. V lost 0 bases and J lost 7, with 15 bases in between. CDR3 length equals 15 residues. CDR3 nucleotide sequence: TGCGCCAGCAGCCAAGATACGGGTCTGCCCGGGACCCAGTACTTC. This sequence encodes CASSQDTGLPGTQYF.

Written as DNA, the CDR3 is TGTGCCAGCAGTTTTCGGGACCCTCGTGGGACTGAAGCTTTCTTT. Translation: CASSFRDPRGTEAFF. The rearrangement joins TRBV27 to TRBJ1-1, with D perhaps TRBD1 (5 bases). Trimming removed 3 bases at V and 5 bases at J, with 16 bases between. This CDR3 region has 15 residues. Germline V gene lookup returns CDR1 MNHEY and CDR2 SMNVEV (reference sequence).

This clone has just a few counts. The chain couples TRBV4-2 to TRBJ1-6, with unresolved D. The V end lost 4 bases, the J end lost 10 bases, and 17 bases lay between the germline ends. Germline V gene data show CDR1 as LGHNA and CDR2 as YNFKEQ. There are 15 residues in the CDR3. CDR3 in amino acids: CASSPLLGEGSPLHF. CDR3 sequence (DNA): TGTGCCAGCAGCCCCCTCTTAGGAGAGGGCTCACCCCTCCACTTT.

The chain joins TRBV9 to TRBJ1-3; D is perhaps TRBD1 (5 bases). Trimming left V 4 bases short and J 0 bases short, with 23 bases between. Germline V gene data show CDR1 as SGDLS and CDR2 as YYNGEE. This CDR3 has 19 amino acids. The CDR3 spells CASSPRRGGYLSSGNTIYF. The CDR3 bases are TGTGCCAGCAGCCCCCGACGCGGGGGTTACTTGAGCTCTGGAAACACCATATATTTT.

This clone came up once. CDR3 loop: CASSPRDSNQPQHF. As DNA, the CDR3 is TGTGCCAGCAGCCCCCGAGATAGCAATCAGCCCCAGCATTTT. The chain uses TRBV9 and TRBJ1-5; D gene uncertain. Looked up from germline, CDR1 is SGDLS and CDR2 is YYNGEE. This CDR3 has 14 amino acids. Trimming took off 4 bases at V and 0 bases at J, with 8 bases between the two ends.

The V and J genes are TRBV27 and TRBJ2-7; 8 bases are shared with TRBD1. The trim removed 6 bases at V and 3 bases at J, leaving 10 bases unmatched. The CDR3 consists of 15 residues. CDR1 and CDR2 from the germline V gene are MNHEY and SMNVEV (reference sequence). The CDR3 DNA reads TGTGCCAGCAGCGATCAGGGGGCGTCCCACTACGAGCAGTACTTC. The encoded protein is CASSDQGASHYEQYF.

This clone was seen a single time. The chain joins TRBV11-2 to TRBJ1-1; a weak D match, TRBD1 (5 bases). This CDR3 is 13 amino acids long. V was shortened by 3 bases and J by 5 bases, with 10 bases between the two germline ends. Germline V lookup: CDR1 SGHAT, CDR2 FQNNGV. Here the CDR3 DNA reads TGTGCCAGCAGCTTTCAGGGAAGGACTGAAGCTTTCTTT. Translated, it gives CASSFQGRTEAFF.

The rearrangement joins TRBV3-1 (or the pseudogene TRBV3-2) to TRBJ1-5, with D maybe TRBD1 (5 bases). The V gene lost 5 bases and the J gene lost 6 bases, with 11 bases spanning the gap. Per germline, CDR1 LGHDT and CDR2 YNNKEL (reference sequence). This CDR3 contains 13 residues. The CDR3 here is CASSVQGSQPQHF. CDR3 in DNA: TGTGCCAGCAGCGTCCAGGGCTCTCAGCCCCAGCATTTT.

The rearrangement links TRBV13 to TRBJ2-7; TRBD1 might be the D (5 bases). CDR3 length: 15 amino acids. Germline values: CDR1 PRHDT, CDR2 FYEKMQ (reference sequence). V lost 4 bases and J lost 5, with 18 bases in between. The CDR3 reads CASSYLRQTTHEQYF. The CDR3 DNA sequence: TGTGCCAGCAGCTACCTCCGACAGACAACTCACGAGCAGTACTTC. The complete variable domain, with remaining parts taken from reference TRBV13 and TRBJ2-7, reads AAGVIQSPRHLIKEKRETATLKCYPIPRHDTVYWYQQGPGQDPQFLISFYEKMQSDKGSIPDRFSAQQFSDYHSELNMSSLELGDSALYFCASSYLRQTTHEQYFGPGTRLTVT.

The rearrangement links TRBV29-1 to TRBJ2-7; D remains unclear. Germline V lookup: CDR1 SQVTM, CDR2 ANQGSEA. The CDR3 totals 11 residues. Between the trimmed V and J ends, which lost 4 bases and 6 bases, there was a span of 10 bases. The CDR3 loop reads CSVVQLLEQYF. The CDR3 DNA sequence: TGCAGCGTTGTTCAACTGCTCGAGCAGTACTTC.

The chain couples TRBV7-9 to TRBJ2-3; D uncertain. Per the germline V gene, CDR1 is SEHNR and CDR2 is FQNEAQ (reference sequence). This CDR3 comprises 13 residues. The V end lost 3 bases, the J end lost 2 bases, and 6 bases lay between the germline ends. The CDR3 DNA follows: TGTGCCAGCAGCTTCGGAGACACAGATACGCAGTATTTT. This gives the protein CASSFGDTDTQYF.

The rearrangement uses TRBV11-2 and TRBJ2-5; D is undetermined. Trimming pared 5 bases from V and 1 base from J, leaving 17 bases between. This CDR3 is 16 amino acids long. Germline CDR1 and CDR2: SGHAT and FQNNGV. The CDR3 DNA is TGTGCCAGCAGCCCCCCGTGGAGAACGAGCCAAGAGACCCAGTACTTC. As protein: CASSPPWRTSQETQYF.

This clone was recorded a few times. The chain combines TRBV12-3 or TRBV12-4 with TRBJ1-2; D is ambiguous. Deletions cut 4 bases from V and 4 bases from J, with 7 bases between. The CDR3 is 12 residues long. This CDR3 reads CASSSAGYGYTF. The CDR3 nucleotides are TGTGCCAGCAGTTCTGCAGGCTATGGCTACACCTTC.

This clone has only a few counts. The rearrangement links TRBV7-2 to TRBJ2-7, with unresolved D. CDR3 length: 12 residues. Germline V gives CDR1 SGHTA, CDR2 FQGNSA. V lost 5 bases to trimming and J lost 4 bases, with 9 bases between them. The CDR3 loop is CASSPQHYEQYF. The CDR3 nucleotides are TGTGCCAGCAGCCCGCAGCATTACGAGCAGTACTTC.